This TCR beta chain was found in a study of blood T cell repertoires in COVID-19. Study overall: Specimens from acute and convalescent COVID-19 originated in the United States, Italy and Spain. The analysed material was cDNA or gDNA that came from T cells, B-cell-depleted T cells, or PBMCs.

In the authors' methods: Reference gene primer amplification gave nucleated cell count estimates. Sequencing was performed with immunoSEQ multiplex PCR; in TCRdb, only in-frame clones are kept and a portion is missing. The V and J calls and clone size come from that table; D and trimming were worked out from the DNA. The profile shows some 180,000 clones, approximately 85% of them singletons. The CDR3 extends over 18 amino acids. While infection was still active, Seattle patients were enrolled and then followed longitudinally. The sequence was obtained from a woman aged 80 or over with COVID-19, enrolled during active disease. The chain uses TRBV21-1 and TRBJ2-7; the listed D gene, TRBD2, was not tested against the DNA. TRBV21-1 is a listed pseudogene. The material sequenced was peripheral blood. CDR3 sequence: CASSNGVGGQRVSYEQYF. Written as DNA, the CDR3 is TGTGCCAGCAGCAACGGGGTCGGCGGGCAAAGAGTCTCCTACGAGCAGTACTTC.